This record concerns one T cell receptor (beta chain) sequence. What it recognizes is unknown. These data belong to a study of cytomegalovirus exposure and HLA in healthy donors. The CDR3 totals 14 residues. CDR1 is MNHNY, CDR2 SVGAGI, per germline (reference sequence). With 6 bases clipped from V and 8 bases from J, the junction kept 8 bases outside the gene matches. Amplification used 60 Vbeta primers and 13 Jbeta primers. The method was immunoSEQ multiplex PCR; TCRdb's version includes in-frame clones alone and lacks a portion of them. The repertoire holds 130,000 or so clones, with approximately 77% as singletons. General study findings and limits: Rare TCR sequences dominated, though some public TCRs recurred in many donors. A later examination showed that TCR association rates differed by HLA locus, with DRB1 most and HLA-C fewest. From TCR beta sequences, most subjects' HLA-A and HLA-B alleles were reportedly predicted accurately. Roughly even sequencing depth across donors was the assumption behind the presence/absence analyses.

The clonotype was recovered from a woman aged 60-75 years in good health and CMV-seronegative. Material: PBMCs. The V call is TRBV6-6, the J call TRBJ2-1, with 9 bases aligning to TRBD1. The CDR3 loop reads CASRGDRGSHEQFF. In DNA, the CDR3 is TGTGCCAGCAGAGGTGACAGGGGGTCCCATGAGCAGTTCTTC.